The 24 T cell receptor beta chains given below trace back to one sample, sequenced in a study of vaccination and CD4 T cells after COVID-19. Antigens for these TCRs are unknown. Sequenced with the Oncomine TCR Beta short-read assay was DNA taken from cultured CD4+ T cells. From the PCR reads, TCRdb called clonotypes with MiXCR, one entry per CDR3 protein. The sample holds around 18,000 distinct CDR3 sequences, 51% seen once. Specified treatment: 10-day PBMC culture with coronavirus spike peptide pools or control peptides (ViraFEST assay). This sample comprised CD4+ T cells from blood, cultured in vitro, obtained before SARS-CoV-2 vaccination. The receptors here all came from a human donor who had recovered from COVID-19.

This clonotype was detected only a few times. The chain carries TRBV4-1 and TRBJ2-5, with no clear D. Germline CDR1 is MGHRA and CDR2 is YSYEKL. Deletions cut 3 bases from V and 3 bases from J, with 11 bases between. This CDR3 region has 14 residues. The CDR3 DNA reads as TGCGCCAGCAGCCACCTCGCGAATGAAGAGACCCAGTACTTC. Translation: CASSHLANEETQYF.

V gene TRBV20-1 combines with J gene TRBJ2-1; D ambiguous. V lost 5 bases and J 0 bases, leaving 11 bases between the germline ends. The length of the CDR3 is 14 residues. The germline V gene has CDR1 DFQATT and CDR2 SNEGSKA (reference sequence). The CDR3 sequence: CSAYDLDSYNEQFF. CDR3 DNA sequence: TGCAGTGCTTATGACCTTGACTCCTACAATGAGCAGTTCTTC.

This rearrangement joins TRBV5-4 to TRBJ2-5; 9 bases are shared with TRBD2. The germline CDR1 and CDR2 sequences are SGHNT and YYREEE (reference sequence). The junction had 11 bases not matched to a gene; V was cut back by 6 bases and J by 5 bases. The CDR3 runs to 15 residues. In DNA form, the CDR3 reads TGTGCCAGCACCAATTCCGGCGGGAGGGGGGAGACCCAGTACTTC. This sequence encodes CASTNSGGRGETQYF.

The chain joins TRBV2 to TRBJ2-3, with TRBD2 as a possible D gene (6 bases). This CDR3 has 11 amino acids. Trimming took off 11 bases at V and 10 bases at J, with 16 bases between the two ends. Germline V gene sequence: CDR1 SNHLY, CDR2 FYNNEI. The CDR3 DNA reads TGTGCCGGGTCACGGGGGATTTCGCAGTATTTT. Amino acid sequence: CAGSRGISQYF.

DNA of the CDR3: TGTGCCAGCAGCGGAACTAGCGGGAGATGGGGGGAGCTGTTTTTT. This encodes CASSGTSGRWGELFF. The V call is TRBV11-2, the J call TRBJ2-2, with TRBD2 identical over 11 bases. V dropped 5 bases and J dropped 8; count of bases not matched to a gene: 7. CDR1 and CDR2 from the germline V gene are SGHAT and FQNNGV. The CDR3 spans 15 residues.

In its sample, this clonotype is medium-sized. J is TRBJ1-5 and V is TRBV6-1, with TRBD1 as a possible D gene (5 bases). From germline, CDR1 is MNHNS and CDR2 SASEGT. The V gene lost 6 bases and the J gene lost 0 bases, with 12 bases spanning the gap. This CDR3 has 15 residues. CDR3 DNA: TGTGCCAGCAGGGTCGACAGAAATAGCAATCAGCCCCAGCATTTT. It encodes CASRVDRNSNQPQHF.

The chain has TRBV2 and TRBJ2-3; D perhaps matches TRBD1 (5 bases). The CDR3 is made up of 15 amino acids. Trimming removed 5 bases at V and 2 bases at J, with 14 bases between. Germline-derived CDR1 and CDR2 are SNHLY and FYNNEI. Here the CDR3 reads CASSLNRRVTDTQYF. The CDR3 nucleotides read TGTGCCAGCAGTCTAAACAGGAGAGTCACAGATACGCAGTATTTT. The variable domain in full, completed from reference TRBV2 and TRBJ2-3, reads EPEVTQTPSHQVTQMGQEVILRCVPISNHLYFYWYRQILGQKVEFLVSFYNNEISEKSEIFDDQFSVERPDGSNFTLKIRSTKLEDSAMYFCASSLNRRVTDTQYFGPGTRLTVL.

This clonotype occurred a few times. This rearrangement joins TRBV20-1 to TRBJ2-7; the match to TRBD2 covers 8 bases. The length of the CDR3 is 11 residues. Germline CDR1 is DFQATT and CDR2 is SNEGSKA (reference sequence). This CDR3 is CSVSGGYEQYF. CDR3 bases: TGCAGCGTGAGCGGGGGCTACGAGCAGTACTTC.

In this sample, this clonotype turned up a few times. This chain connects TRBV24-1 to TRBJ2-3; 8 nucleotides match TRBD2. The CDR3 has 18 residues. The J segment lost 5 bases and the V segment lost 4 bases, leaving 16 bases of the junction unmatched. From germline, CDR1 is KGHDR and CDR2 SFDVKD. In DNA, the CDR3 is TGTGCCACCAGTGACCCACGTACCGGGACTAGAAACGTAGATACGCAGTATTTT. It encodes CATSDPRTGTRNVDTQYF.

The chain recombines TRBV7-2 with TRBJ2-7, with TRBD1 matching over 9 bases. The V and J ends lost 0 bases and 4 bases, in that order; junction bases with no gene match: 7. Germline V lookup: CDR1 SGHTA, CDR2 FQGNSA. The CDR3 covers 16 residues. The CDR3 spells CASSLAPTGGTYEQYF. DNA for the CDR3: TGTGCCAGCAGCTTAGCGCCGACAGGGGGTACGTACGAGCAGTACTTC.

A few counts support this clonotype. V gene TRBV20-1 combines with J gene TRBJ2-7; D remains unclear. CDR3 length: 11 amino acids. Germline CDR1 and CDR2: DFQATT and SNEGSKA (reference sequence). V was clipped by 2 bases and J by 2 bases, with 4 bases between them. CDR3 nucleotides: TGCAGTGCTAGAATGGCCTACGAGCAGTACTTC. It encodes CSARMAYEQYF.

The J gene is TRBJ2-5, the V gene TRBV19, with D maybe TRBD2 (6 bases). The length of the CDR3 is 14 residues. Between the trimmed V and J ends, which lost 6 bases and 5 bases, there was a span of 16 bases. Per germline, CDR1 LNHDA and CDR2 SQIVND (reference sequence). CDR3 DNA sequence: TGTGCCAGTAGGAGCGGGCCCGGCGGGGAGACCCAGTACTTC. Translation gives CASRSGPGGETQYF.

In its sample, this clonotype was seen a few times. The CDR3 reads CSAKPGQGSETQYF. The CDR3 DNA sequence: TGCAGTGCTAAACCGGGACAGGGGTCAGAGACCCAGTACTTC. This chain joins TRBV20-1 and TRBJ2-5; 10 bases are shared with TRBD1. The CDR3 covers 14 residues. V dropped 4 bases and J dropped 4; count of bases not matched to a gene: 6. In germline, CDR1 is DFQATT, CDR2 SNEGSKA (reference sequence).

The chain links TRBV27 to TRBJ2-7; 13 bases match TRBD2. Per germline, CDR1 MNHEY and CDR2 SMNVEV (reference sequence). V lost 8 bases to trimming and J lost 2 bases; unmatched junction nucleotides: 0. The CDR3 has 13 residues. CDR3 amino acids: CASGLAGAYEQYF. Here the CDR3 DNA reads TGTGCCAGCGGACTAGCGGGAGCCTACGAGCAGTACTTC.

The chain has TRBV15 and TRBJ2-7; D not certain. The V end was cut by 5 bases, the J end by 3 bases, with 14 bases between. CDR1 LNHNV and CDR2 YYDKDF come from the germline V gene (reference sequence). The CDR3 spans 14 residues. The CDR3 protein is CATSPAEQNYEQYF. CDR3 DNA: TGTGCCACCAGCCCGGCGGAGCAAAACTACGAGCAGTACTTC.

This clonotype was picked up one time. The rearrangement uses TRBV5-1 and TRBJ2-6; D call uncertain. CDR1 SGHRS and CDR2 YFSETQ come from the germline V gene. V lost 0 bases and J lost 0, with 7 bases in between. This CDR3 spans 16 amino acids. The CDR3 nucleotides are TGCGCCAGCAGCTTGGACCAGAGCTCTGGGGCCAACGTCCTGACTTTC. Translation gives CASSLDQSSGANVLTF.

V is TRBV7-8 and J is TRBJ1-1; D remains ambiguous. The CDR3 covers 16 residues. Germline CDR1 reads SGHVS; CDR2 reads FQNEAQ. V was shortened by 1 base and J by 1 base, with 13 bases between the two germline ends. For the CDR3, the DNA is TGTGCCAGCAGCTTAGAGGTCTGGGCTCCGAACACTGAAGCTTTCTTT. It translates to CASSLEVWAPNTEAFF.

The chain combines TRBV20-1 with TRBJ1-2; TRBD1 aligns across 7 bases. The CDR3 sequence is 14 residues long. V shed 4 bases and J 8 bases; nucleotides not matched to a gene: 13. Per the germline V gene, CDR1 is DFQATT and CDR2 is SNEGSKA (reference sequence). This CDR3 reads CSAIYIRQGEGYTF. The CDR3 nucleotides read TGCAGTGCTATATACATACGACAGGGAGAGGGCTACACCTTC.

The rearrangement uses TRBV6-5 and TRBJ2-1; TRBD2 aligns across 12 bases. This CDR3 is 14 amino acids long. Germline V gene lookup returns CDR1 MNHEY and CDR2 SVGAGI. Germline trimming cut 3 bases from V and 7 bases from J; bases unmatched to any gene: 1. CDR3 sequence: CASSYTSGRNEQFF. The CDR3, as DNA: TGTGCCAGCAGTTATACTAGCGGGAGGAATGAGCAGTTCTTC.

This clonotype was seen only a few times. The chain links TRBV24-1 to TRBJ2-1, with a possible D match to TRBD1 (6 bases). CDR1 and CDR2 from the germline V gene are KGHDR and SFDVKD. This CDR3 spans 16 amino acids. The V end was cut by 0 bases, the J end by 2 bases, with 10 bases between. This CDR3 reads CATSDLSGDTYNEQFF. The CDR3, as DNA: TGTGCCACCAGTGATTTGTCAGGGGATACCTACAATGAGCAGTTCTTC.

Written as DNA, the CDR3 is TGCAGTGCTAGTCTGCCTAGGGGATCCTACGAGCAGTACTTC. Its protein is CSASLPRGSYEQYF. The V gene is TRBV20-1, the J gene TRBJ2-7; tentatively, D is TRBD1 (5 bases). V lost 3 bases and J lost 1, with 13 bases in between. Germline loops: CDR1 DFQATT, CDR2 SNEGSKA (reference sequence). The CDR3 length is 14 residues.

This chain connects TRBV7-2 to TRBJ2-1; 9 bases fit TRBD2. This CDR3 comprises 20 residues. The V gene's germline CDR1 is SGHTA and CDR2 FQGNSA. V lost 2 bases, J lost 7 bases, and 21 bases stayed unmatched. Here the CDR3 reads CASSLFTAGGAPSGWNEQFF. The DNA of the CDR3 is TGTGCCAGCAGCTTATTCACGGCGGGGGGGGCCCCTTCCGGGTGGAATGAGCAGTTCTTC.

This clonotype was counted a few times. This rearrangement joins TRBV20-1 to TRBJ2-3; D ambiguous. The germline gives CDR1 DFQATT, CDR2 SNEGSKA (reference sequence). Trimming cost V 0 bases and J 2 bases, with 9 bases left between them. CDR3 length: 14 residues. The DNA for the CDR3 is TGCAGTGCTAGAGATCGCACCTTCACAGATACGCAGTATTTT. Translation: CSARDRTFTDTQYF.

The chain joins TRBV28 to TRBJ2-7; D not resolved. V was shortened by 8 bases and J by 6 bases, with 14 bases between the two germline ends. Germline loops: CDR1 MDHEN, CDR2 SYDVKM. The CDR3 is 12 amino acids. DNA for the CDR3: TGTGCCAGCGGGGTCCAGGCATTCGAGCAGTACTTC. Encoded protein: CASGVQAFEQYF.